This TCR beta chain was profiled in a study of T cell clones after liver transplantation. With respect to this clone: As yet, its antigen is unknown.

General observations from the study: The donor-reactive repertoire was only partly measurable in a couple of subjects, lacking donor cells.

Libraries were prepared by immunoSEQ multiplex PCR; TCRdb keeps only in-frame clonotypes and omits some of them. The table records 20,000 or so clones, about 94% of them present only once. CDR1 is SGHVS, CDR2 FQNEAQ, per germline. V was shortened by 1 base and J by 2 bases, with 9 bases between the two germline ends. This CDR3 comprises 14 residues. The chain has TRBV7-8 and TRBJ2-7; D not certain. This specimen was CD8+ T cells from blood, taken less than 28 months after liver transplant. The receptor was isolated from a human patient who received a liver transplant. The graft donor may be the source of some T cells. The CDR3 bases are TGTGCCAGCAGCTTAGTCTCTCAGCCCTACGAGCAGTACTTC. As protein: CASSLVSQPYEQYF.